The TCR beta chain described here comes from a study of T cell changes during pregnancy in multiple sclerosis. TCRdb's copy holds only in-frame clones and misses some; the assay was immunoSEQ multiplex PCR. The data contain roughly 99,000 clones, 85% to 95% of them singletons. This CDR3 spans 17 amino acids. Germline CDR1 is SGHNT and CDR2 is YENEEA. The junction had 4 bases not matched to a gene; V was cut back by 5 bases and J by 3 bases. Source: peripheral blood, taken in the third trimester of pregnancy. The chain employs TRBV11-3 and TRBJ2-2; 15 bases align to TRBD2. This receptor was identified in a female donor in good health, enrolled as a control in a pregnancy study. In DNA, the CDR3 is TGTGCCAGCAGCCGAGGACTAGCGGGGGGGTACACCGGGGAGCTGTTTTTT. It encodes CASSRGLAGGYTGELFF.